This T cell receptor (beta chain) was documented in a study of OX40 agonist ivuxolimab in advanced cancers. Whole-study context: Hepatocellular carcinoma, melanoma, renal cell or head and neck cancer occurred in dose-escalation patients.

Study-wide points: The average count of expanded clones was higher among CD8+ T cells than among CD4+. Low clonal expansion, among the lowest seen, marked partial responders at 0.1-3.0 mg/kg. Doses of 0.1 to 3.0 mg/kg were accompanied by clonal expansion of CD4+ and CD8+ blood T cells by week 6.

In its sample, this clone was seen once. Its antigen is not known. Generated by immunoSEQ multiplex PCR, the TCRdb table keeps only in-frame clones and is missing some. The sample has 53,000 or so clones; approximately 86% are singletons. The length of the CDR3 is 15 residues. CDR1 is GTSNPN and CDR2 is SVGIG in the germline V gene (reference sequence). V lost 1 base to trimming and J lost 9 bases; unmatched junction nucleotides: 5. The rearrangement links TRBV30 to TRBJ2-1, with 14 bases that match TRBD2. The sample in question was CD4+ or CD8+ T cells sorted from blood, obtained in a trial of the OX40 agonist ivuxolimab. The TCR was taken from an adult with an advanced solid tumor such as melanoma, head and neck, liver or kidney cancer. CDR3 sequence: CAWSGTSGRSGEQFF. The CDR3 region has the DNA TGTGCCTGGAGTGGGACTAGCGGGAGGAGCGGTGAGCAGTTCTTC.